This T cell receptor beta chain was recorded in a study of T-cell reconstitution after alpha-beta-depleted transplantation in children. Whole-study results and caveats: Expanded graft clones, several hundred of them, were reportedly the source of alpha-beta T cells about two months after transplant. High day-60 TCRbeta diversity in some patients came from surviving recipient T cells and thymic progenitors.

V was shortened by 0 bases and J by 0 bases, with 9 bases between the two germline ends. Per germline, CDR1 SGHKS and CDR2 YYEKEE (reference sequence). CDR3 length: 16 amino acids. Note on this clonotype: The antigen is undetermined.

Unique molecular identifiers were used in preparing the TCRbeta library. Each CDR3 protein is one row after TCRdb ran MiXCR on the PCR reads. This sample has approximately 650,000 distinct CDR3 sequences, with around 13% found just once. The chain carries TRBV5-5 and TRBJ2-2; D is unclear. The receptor's source is a girl aged 2 to 10 with congenital amegakaryocytic thrombocytopenia, due to receive a stem cell transplant. The sample consisted of PBMCs, taken before TCRalphabeta/CD19-depleted stem cell transplant. The DNA of the CDR3 is TGTGCCAGCAGCTTGGAGGCACACCCGAACACCGGGGAGCTGTTTTTT. Translation gives CASSLEAHPNTGELFF.